A selection of T cell receptor beta chains follows, all from one sample in a study of beta chain features in type 1 diabetes. Produced via immunoSEQ multiplex PCR; TCRdb's table is partial and in-frame only. The sample has about 190,000 clones; under 9.5% are singletons. Sequenced sample: central memory CD4+ T cells from blood. These receptors were collected from a man between 18 and 35 years old with type 1 diabetes. CDR3s include the opening cysteine and the closing phenylalanine or tryptophan. D genes are given only for firm matches. The listing skips clone size in some rows; elsewhere it reads once, few, many or a size class.

v_call,j_call,clone_size,d_call,cdr3_aa,cdr3_nt
TRBV27,TRBJ2-1,many,.,CASRQSLANNEQFF,TGTGCCAGCAGGCAGTCATTAGCGAACAATGAGCAGTTCTTC
TRBV18,TRBJ2-3,.,TRBD2,CASSLKDGGDTQYF,TGTGCCAGCTCTCTCAAGGACGGGGGGGATACGCAGTATTTT
TRBV9,TRBJ2-1,few,.,CASSVGLNEQFF,TGTGCCAGCAGCGTAGGACTCAATGAGCAGTTCTTC
TRBV28,TRBJ2-7,few,.,CASSSPQAYEQYF,TGTGCCAGCAGTTCCCCCCAGGCCTACGAGCAGTACTTC
TRBV19,TRBJ2-3,many,.,CASSISRTDTQYF,TGTGCCAGTAGTATTTCGAGAACAGATACGCAGTATTTT
TRBV9,TRBJ2-1,few,.,CASNREGTYNEQFF,TGTGCCAGCAATCGTGAGGGGACTTACAATGAGCAGTTCTTC
TRBV5-1,TRBJ2-3,few,TRBD2,CASSPETSGGPDTQYF,TGCGCCAGCAGCCCCGAGACTAGCGGGGGACCAGATACGCAGTATTTT
TRBV6-1,TRBJ2-2,few,TRBD1,CASSGQGAGELFF,TGTGCCAGCAGTGGACAGGGGGCCGGGGAGCTGTTTTTT
TRBV14,TRBJ2-7,.,.,CASSQVPGHPYEQYF,TGTGCCAGCAGCCAGGTACCGGGACACCCCTACGAGCAGTACTTC
TRBV18,TRBJ1-2,.,TRBD1,CASSRDRGRFTFSYTF,TGTGCCAGCTCCCGGGACAGGGGACGTTTTACGTTCAGCTACACCTTC
TRBV7-2,TRBJ1-1,.,.,CASSRRGGNTEAFF,TGTGCCAGCAGTCGTAGGGGGGGGAACACTGAAGCTTTCTTT
TRBV13,TRBJ2-5,.,.,CASSQASGETQYF,TGTGCCAGCAGCCAGGCTTCGGGGGAGACCCAGTACTTC
TRBV28,TRBJ2-7,.,TRBD2,CASSPTSGRTHYEQYF,TGTGCCAGCAGTCCGACTAGCGGGAGGACCCACTACGAGCAGTACTTC
TRBV7-2,TRBJ1-6,.,TRBD1,CASSSQGPSPNSPLHF,TGTGCCAGCAGCTCACAGGGGCCCTCTCCTAATTCACCCCTCCACTTT
TRBV30,TRBJ2-7,.,TRBD2,CAWAAGSTYEQYF,TGTGCCTGGGCAGCGGGATCTACCTACGAGCAGTACTTC
TRBV19,TRBJ2-2,.,.,CASIYRGRDTGELFF,TGTGCCAGTATCTACAGGGGGAGGGACACCGGGGAGCTGTTTTTT
TRBV28,TRBJ1-1,few,.,CASSLIGSGKAEAFF,TGTGCCAGCAGTTTAATCGGATCGGGGAAGGCTGAAGCTTTCTTT
TRBV27,TRBJ2-2,.,.,CASSSSDAGSTGELFF,TGTGCCAGCAGTTCCTCCGACGCGGGTAGCACCGGGGAGCTGTTTTTT
TRBV15,TRBJ2-7,few,.,CATSRDLLGQQPAAEYF,TGTGCCACCAGCAGAGACCTCCTCGGACAACAACCCGCCGCGGAGTACTTC
TRBV9,TRBJ2-5,few,TRBD2,CASSAPQGLEETQYF,TGTGCCAGCAGCGCGCCGCAGGGACTAGAAGAGACCCAGTACTTC
TRBV7-6,TRBJ1-2,few,TRBD1,CASSSGQGYDGYTF,TGTGCCAGCAGCTCGGGACAGGGGTACGATGGCTACACCTTC
TRBV7-9,TRBJ1-6,.,.,CASSLRTEPNSPLHF,TGTGCCAGCAGCTTAAGGACAGAACCTAATTCACCCCTCCACTTT